This entry features one T cell receptor (beta chain) sequence. Its matching antigen is unknown. The TRB cDNA libraries were prepared by 5' RACE with UMI labels. TCRdb re-called the 5' RACE reads; one entry per CDR3 protein, DNA not given. The listing records about 53,000 distinct CDR3 sequences. CDR3 length: 20 residues. From germline, CDR1 is PRHDT and CDR2 FYEKMQ (reference sequence). The sample originates from a study of CXCR3-negative and CXCR3-positive naive CD8 T cells. Findings and limits, study-wide: Naive cells positive for CXCR3 carried more hydrophobic TRB CDR3s than CXCR3-negative ones.

This clonotype was obtained from a human donor in good health. Some clones in this sample may be carry-over from other donors' samples. The sample comprised naive CXCR3- CD8+ T cells from blood. The subset: CD45RO-CCR7+CD27+CD95- naive CD8+ T cells lacking CXCR3 (TNR3-). This chain joins TRBV13 and TRBJ2-5; TCRdb's D call, TRBD2, is unchecked because there is no DNA. The CDR3 region is CASSLASASGGRKYQETQYF.